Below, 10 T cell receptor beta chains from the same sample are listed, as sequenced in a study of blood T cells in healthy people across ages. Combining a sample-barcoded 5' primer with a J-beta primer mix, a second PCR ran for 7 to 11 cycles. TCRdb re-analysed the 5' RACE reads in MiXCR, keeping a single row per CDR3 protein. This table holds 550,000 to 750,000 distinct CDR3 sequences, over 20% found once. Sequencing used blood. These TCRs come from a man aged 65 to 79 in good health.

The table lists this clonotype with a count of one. The CDR3 DNA is TGTGCCAGCAGCCAAGAAAGGGGGGGAGGTAGGTCCTACAATGAGCAGTTCTTC. Its protein is CASSQERGGGRSYNEQFF. This chain uses TRBV3-1 with TRBJ2-1, with a possible D match to TRBD2 (7 bases). CDR1 and CDR2 from the germline V gene are LGHDT and YNNKEL (reference sequence). Between the trimmed V and J ends, which lost 0 bases and 1 base, there was a span of 16 bases. The CDR3 has 18 amino acids.

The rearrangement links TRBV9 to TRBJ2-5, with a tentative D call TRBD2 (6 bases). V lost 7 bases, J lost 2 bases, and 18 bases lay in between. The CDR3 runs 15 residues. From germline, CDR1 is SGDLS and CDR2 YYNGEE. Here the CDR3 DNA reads TGTGCCAGCGCCTCCGGGGACTTCCGTCAAGAGACCCAGTACTTC. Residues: CASASGDFRQETQYF.

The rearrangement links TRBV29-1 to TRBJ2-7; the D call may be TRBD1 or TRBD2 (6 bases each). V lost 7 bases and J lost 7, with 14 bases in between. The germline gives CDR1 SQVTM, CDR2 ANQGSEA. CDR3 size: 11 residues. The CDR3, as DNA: TGCAGCGGGAAAAGGGGGGATGAGCAGTACTTC. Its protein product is CSGKRGDEQYF.

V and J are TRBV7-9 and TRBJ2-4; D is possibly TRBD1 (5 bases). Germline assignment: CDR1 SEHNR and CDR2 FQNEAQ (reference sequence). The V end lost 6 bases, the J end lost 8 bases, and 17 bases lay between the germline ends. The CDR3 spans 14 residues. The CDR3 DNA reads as TGTGCCAGCAGTCGTACAGTGACAGAACACATTCAGTACTTC. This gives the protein CASSRTVTEHIQYF. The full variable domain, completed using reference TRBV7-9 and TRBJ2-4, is DTGVSQNPRHKITKRGQNVTFRCDPISEHNRLYWYRQTLGQGPEFLTYFQNEAQLEKSRLLSDRFSAERPKGSFSTLEIQRTEQGDSAMYLCASSRTVTEHIQYFGAGTRLSVL.

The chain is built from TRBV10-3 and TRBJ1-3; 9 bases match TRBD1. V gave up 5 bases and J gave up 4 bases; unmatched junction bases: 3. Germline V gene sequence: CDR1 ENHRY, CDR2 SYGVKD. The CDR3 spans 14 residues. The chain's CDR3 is CAISWTGEGNTIYF. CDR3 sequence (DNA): TGTGCCATCAGTTGGACAGGGGAAGGAAACACCATATATTTT.

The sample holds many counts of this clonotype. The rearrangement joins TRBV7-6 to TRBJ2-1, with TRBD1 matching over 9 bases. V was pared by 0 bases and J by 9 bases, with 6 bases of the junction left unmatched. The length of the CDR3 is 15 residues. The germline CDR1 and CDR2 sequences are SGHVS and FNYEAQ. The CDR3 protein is CASSLAGTGFGEQFF. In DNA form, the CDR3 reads TGTGCCAGCAGCTTAGCCGGGACAGGGTTCGGTGAGCAGTTCTTC.

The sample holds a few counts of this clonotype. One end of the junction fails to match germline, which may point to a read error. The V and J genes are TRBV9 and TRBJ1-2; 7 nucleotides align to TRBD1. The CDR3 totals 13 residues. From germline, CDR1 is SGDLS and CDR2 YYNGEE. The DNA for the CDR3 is TGTGCCAGCAGCTCTGGACAGGCGAGTGGCTACGCCTTC. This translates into CASSSGQASGYAF.

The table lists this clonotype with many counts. The CDR3 sequence: CASSPQGAGREKLFF. CDR3 coding DNA: TGTGCCAGCAGCCCGCAGGGGGCGGGTAGAGAAAAACTGTTTTTT. The V gene is TRBV7-2, the J gene TRBJ1-4; 8 bases fit TRBD1. Germline values: CDR1 SGHTA, CDR2 FQGNSA. The CDR3 totals 15 residues. The trim removed 5 bases at V and 8 bases at J, leaving 10 bases unmatched.

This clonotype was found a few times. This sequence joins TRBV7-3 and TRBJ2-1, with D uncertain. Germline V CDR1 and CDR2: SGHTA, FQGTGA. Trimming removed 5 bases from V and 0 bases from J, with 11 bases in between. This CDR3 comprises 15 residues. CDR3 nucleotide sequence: TGTGCCAGCAGCACTGTTTTGGGCTCCTACAATGAGCAGTTCTTC. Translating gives CASSTVLGSYNEQFF. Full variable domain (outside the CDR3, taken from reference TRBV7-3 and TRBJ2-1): GAGVSQTPSNKVTEKGKYVELRCDPISGHTALYWYRQSLGQGPEFLIYFQGTGAADDSGLPNDRFFAVRPEGSVSTLKIQRTERGDSAVYLCASSTVLGSYNEQFFGPGTRLTVL.

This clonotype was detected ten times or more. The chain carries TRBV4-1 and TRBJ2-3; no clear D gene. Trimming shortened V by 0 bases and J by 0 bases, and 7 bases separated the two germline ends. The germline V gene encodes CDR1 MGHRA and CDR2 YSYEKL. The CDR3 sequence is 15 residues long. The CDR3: CASSQDSASTDTQYF. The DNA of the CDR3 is TGCGCCAGCAGCCAAGACAGTGCTAGCACAGATACGCAGTATTTT.